A few counts support the clone carrying this T cell receptor (beta chain). The data are from a study of control samples from healthy donors and cancer patients. Here immunoSEQ multiplex PCR was the method, and the copy in TCRdb shows in-frame clones only, minus some. The sample has around 140,000 clones, more than 85% seen once. From germline, CDR1 is SGDLS and CDR2 YYNGEE. With 4 bases removed from V and 4 bases from J, the gap between germline ends came to 15 bases. This CDR3 comprises 14 residues. This chain joins TRBV9 and TRBJ2-7; D is unclear. The specimen sequenced was blood. This TCR was recovered from a man aged 25 to 40 in good health. CDR3 bases: TGTGCCAGCAGCTCCTCGACCGAGGCGTACGAGCAGTACTTC. Its translation is CASSSSTEAYEQYF.